This T cell receptor (beta chain) was recovered during a study of shared clonotypes between healthy human individuals (TCRdb year 2020). Turning to the overall study: The cohort included three men and two women between 18 and 49 years of age. For each donor, CD4 naive and CD4 memory were each run on three plates, CD8 naive on two plates, and CD8 memory on one plate. To estimate repertoire size and how much clonotype sharing occurs between individuals, the study deeply sequenced the blood TCR repertoires of about five healthy adults. Libraries were prepared and TCR repertoires were sequenced by different laboratories using diverse techniques, in order to increase sequencing depth and limit assay-specific biases. Between about 0.85 and 9.5 billion PBMCs per donor were obtained by leukapheresis.

General study outcomes and caveats: Estimated clonotype richness was generally larger for naive than for memory subsets. Sharing across several donors was observed for around 4.8% of naive CD4, 3.5% of naive CD8, about 2.3% of memory CD4, and about 0.38% of memory CD8 clonotypes. Clonotypes shared by all four sorted-subset donors showed higher generation probabilities than non-shared clonotypes. Rarefaction of sorted-subset datasets indicated incomplete sequencing despite the large sequencing depth. Based on pairwise subsampling, the degree of clonotype sharing among donors was expected to be affected by sequencing depth. Because the study included only a small number of donors, the genetic and exposure-history diversity represented was limited. Sampling was restricted to blood, and TCR repertoires in tissues likely differ from the TCR repertoires found in blood.

TCR CDR3 regions were amplified from genomic DNA by multiplex PCR using the deep immunoSEQ assay. For each cell subset, the extracted genomic DNA was distributed evenly across all wells of several immunoSEQ 96-well plates, and each plate served as one replicate. For sorted subsets, approximately 200 ng of genomic DNA, equivalent to around 31,000 T cell genomes, went into each replicate PCR. The purified libraries were quantified using a Qubit 3.0 fluorometer, sized with a Bioanalyzer 2100, and then quantified again using the KAPA Library Quantification kit. Every immunoSEQ 96-well plate was sequenced on a separate single-read 150-cycle Illumina NextSeq 550 flow cell. On the study's bioinformatics: Because the immunoSEQ output included only junctional sequences and no quality scores, the filtering could not be the same as the filtering used for full-length reads. Sequences were annotated with PyIR, a Python wrapper for IgBLAST v1.9, and V/J genes and CDR3 were assigned using IMGT germline references. Reads were filtered out if the reads had weak V/J assignments (E-value above 1e-6), no CDR3, stop codons, out-of-frame junctions, or ambiguous translated residues. V3J clonotypes were defined by identical inferred V gene, J gene, and CDR3 amino acid sequence. Percentage overlap between repertoires was calculated by dividing the number of shared unique clonotypes by the size of the smaller repertoire. RTK rarefaction, the Chao1 estimator, and Recon v2.1 estimates of unobserved clonotypes were used to assess repertoire richness. OLGA was used to compute generation probabilities for all TCRbeta clonotypes that the gDNA method yielded from a few donors. What TCRdb holds here is the immuneACCESS table cut down to in-frame rearrangements. Part of the clones is not present; checked against another copy, under half of the missing clones reflect an unresolved V gene, and the others are unexplained. V and J calls and clone size follow that table, whereas D and trimming were derived from the DNA. In this sample the table shows around 650,000 clones, 95% to 97% of which occur a single time. About 0.11% of the sample lies in the top ten.

Trimming takes 5 bases from V and 2 bases from J, and the germline ends sit 10 bases apart. From its cysteine to its phenylalanine, the CDR3 spans 13 amino acids. Here the CDR3 DNA is all that survives: 39 bases in frame from base 1. The germline V gene encodes CDR1 MNHEY and CDR2 SMNVEV (reference sequence). CD8 naive samples were CD45RO-negative cells positively selected for CCR7, giving a CD45RA+CCR7+ population that excluded TemRA cells. The donors were healthy, HIV-negative adults who had no recently reported acute infections or vaccinations. Only Caucasian adults living in Nashville, Tennessee, USA were represented among the donors. Blood was obtained by leukapheresis, after which PBMCs were separated by Ficoll-Histopaque density gradient centrifugation and cryopreserved in liquid nitrogen vapor phase. Analytical flow cytometry was used to check the purity and quantity of every magnetically sorted T cell population. Genomic DNA was isolated from each sorted fraction and quantified by UV absorbance on a Nanodrop 2000c.

Of note for this clone: Its specific antigen is unknown. Base qualities are not recorded, but no much larger clone differs from it by a single base.

The TCR was taken from a woman in her thirties in good health. Recombination connected TRBV27 to TRBJ2-7; the D gene is possibly TRBD1 or TRBD2, with 6 bases matching each. The material sequenced was naive CD8+ T cells sorted from blood. What the cell subset or site label conveys for this sample: CD45RA+CCR7+. The nucleotide sequence is TGTGCCAGCAGTAGGGGGGAACCCTACGAGCAGTACTTC. Translated, this is CASSRGEPYEQYF.